The clone carrying this T cell receptor beta chain was seen a few times. No antigen is known for it. CDR1 is SGHTA and CDR2 is FQGNSA in the germline V gene. The CDR3 loop spans 16 amino acids. V was pared by 5 bases and J by 10 bases, with 13 bases of the junction left unmatched. Not enrolled were patients with uncontrolled infection, other autoimmune disease, pregnancy or lactation. Clinical symptoms, serum thyroxine, TRAb, thyroid ultrasound and orbital computed tomography informed diagnoses. These data are taken from a study of T cells in Graves' hyperthyroidism and ophthalmopathy. Regarding the study as a whole: The blood repertoire included most of the expanded thyroid clonotypes above 0.001.

TCR beta CDR3 region amplification was performed from RNA transcripts. In the first-round RT-PCR of the TCR CDR3, the HTBI primer set was used. TCRdb re-called the multiplex PCR reads with MiXCR, one entry per CDR3 protein. The table includes roughly 500,000 distinct CDR3 sequences, roughly 50% detected once. Sequencing was performed on peripheral blood or thyroid tissue (not recorded which). This chain links TRBV7-2 with TRBJ1-6; 8 positions agree with TRBD1. The sequence derives from an adult woman with Graves' disease, either hyperthyroidism or ophthalmopathy (not recorded which). CDR3 in amino acids: CASSADRGNPQSPLHF. Written as DNA, the CDR3 is TGTGCCAGCAGCGCAGACAGGGGAAATCCGCAATCACCCCTCCACTTT.